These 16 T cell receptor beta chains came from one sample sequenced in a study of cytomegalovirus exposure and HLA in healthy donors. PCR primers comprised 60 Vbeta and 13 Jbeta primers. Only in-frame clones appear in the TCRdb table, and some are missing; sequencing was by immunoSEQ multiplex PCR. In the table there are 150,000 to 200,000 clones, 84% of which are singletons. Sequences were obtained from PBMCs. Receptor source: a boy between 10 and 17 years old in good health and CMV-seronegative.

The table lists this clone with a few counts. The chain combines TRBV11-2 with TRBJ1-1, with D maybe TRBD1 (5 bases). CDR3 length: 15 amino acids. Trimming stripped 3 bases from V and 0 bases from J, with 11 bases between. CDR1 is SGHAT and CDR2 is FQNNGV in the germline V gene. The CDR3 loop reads CASSLGGSMNTEAFF. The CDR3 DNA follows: TGTGCCAGCAGCTTGGGGGGTTCCATGAACACTGAAGCTTTCTTT.

Here the CDR3 DNA reads TGCGCCAGCAGCCAAGTGGCGGGGACGGAGTACGAGCAGTACTTC. Protein product: CASSQVAGTEYEQYF. The chain combines TRBV4-1 with TRBJ2-7; TRBD2 might be the D (6 bases). CDR1 is MGHRA and CDR2 is YSYEKL in the germline V gene. This CDR3 region has 15 residues. The V gene lost 1 base and the J gene lost 4 bases, with 14 bases spanning the gap.

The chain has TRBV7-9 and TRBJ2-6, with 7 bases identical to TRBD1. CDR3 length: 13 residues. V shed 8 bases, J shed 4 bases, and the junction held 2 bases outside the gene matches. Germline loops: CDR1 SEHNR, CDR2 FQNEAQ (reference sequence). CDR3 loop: CASGTAGANVLTF. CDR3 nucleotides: TGTGCCAGCGGGACAGCCGGGGCCAACGTCCTGACTTTC.

Written as DNA, the CDR3 is TGTGCCAGCAGCTACACTGAAGCTTTCTTT. As protein: CASSYTEAFF. The genes are TRBV6-5 and TRBJ1-1; D unclear. V was trimmed by 6 bases and J by 3 bases, leaving 2 bases between them. The germline CDR1 and CDR2 sequences are MNHEY and SVGAGI. There are 10 residues in the CDR3.

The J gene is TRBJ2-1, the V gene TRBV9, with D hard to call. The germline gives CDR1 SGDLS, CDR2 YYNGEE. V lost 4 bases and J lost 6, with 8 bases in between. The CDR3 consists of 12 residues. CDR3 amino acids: CASSPYSNEQFF. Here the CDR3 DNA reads TGTGCCAGCAGCCCTTATAGCAATGAGCAGTTCTTC.

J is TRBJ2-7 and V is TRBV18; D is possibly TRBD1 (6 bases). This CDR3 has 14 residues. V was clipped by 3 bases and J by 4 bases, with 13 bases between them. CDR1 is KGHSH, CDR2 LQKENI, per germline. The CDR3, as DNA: TGTGCCAGCTCACCCCGGACAGACCGATACGAGCAGTACTTC. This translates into CASSPRTDRYEQYF.

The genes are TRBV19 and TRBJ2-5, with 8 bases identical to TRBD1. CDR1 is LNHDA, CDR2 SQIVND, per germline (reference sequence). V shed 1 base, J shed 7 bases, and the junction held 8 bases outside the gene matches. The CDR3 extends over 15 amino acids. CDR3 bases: TGTGCCAGTAGTATAGCCCCGACAGGGGCTGGGACCCAGTACTTC. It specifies CASSIAPTGAGTQYF.

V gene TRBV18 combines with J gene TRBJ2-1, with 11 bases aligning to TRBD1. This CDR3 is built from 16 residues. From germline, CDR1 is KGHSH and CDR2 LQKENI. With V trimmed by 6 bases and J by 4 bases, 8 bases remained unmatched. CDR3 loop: CASSGGTGGMYNEQFF. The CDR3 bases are TGTGCCAGCTCGGGCGGGACAGGGGGGATGTACAATGAGCAGTTCTTC.

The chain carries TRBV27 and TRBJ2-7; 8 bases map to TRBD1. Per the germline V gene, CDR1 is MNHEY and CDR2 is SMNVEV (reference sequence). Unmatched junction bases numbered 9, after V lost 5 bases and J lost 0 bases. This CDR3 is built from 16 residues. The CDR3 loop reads CASSNDRGLSSYEQYF. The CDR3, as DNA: TGTGCCAGCAGTAACGACAGGGGCTTAAGCTCCTACGAGCAGTACTTC.

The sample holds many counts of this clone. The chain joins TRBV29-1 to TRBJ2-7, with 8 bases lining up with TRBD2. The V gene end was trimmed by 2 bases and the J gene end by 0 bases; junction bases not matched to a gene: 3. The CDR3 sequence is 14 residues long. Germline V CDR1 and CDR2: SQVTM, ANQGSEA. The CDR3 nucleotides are TGCAGCGTTGAATCCCTAGCGGGCTCCTACGAGCAGTACTTC. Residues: CSVESLAGSYEQYF.

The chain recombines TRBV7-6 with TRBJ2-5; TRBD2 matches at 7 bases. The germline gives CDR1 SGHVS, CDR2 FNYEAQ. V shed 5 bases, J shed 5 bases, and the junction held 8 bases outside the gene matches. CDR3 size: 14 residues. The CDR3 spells CASSPTGRGETQYF. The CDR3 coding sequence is TGTGCCAGCAGCCCCACTGGGAGGGGCGAGACCCAGTACTTC.

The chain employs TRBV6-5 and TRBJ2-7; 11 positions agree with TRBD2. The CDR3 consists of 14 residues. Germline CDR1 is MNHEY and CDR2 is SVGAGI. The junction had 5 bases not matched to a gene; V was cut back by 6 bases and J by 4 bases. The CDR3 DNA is TGTGCCAGCAGCAAACTAGCGGGAGTGTACGAGCAGTACTTC. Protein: CASSKLAGVYEQYF.

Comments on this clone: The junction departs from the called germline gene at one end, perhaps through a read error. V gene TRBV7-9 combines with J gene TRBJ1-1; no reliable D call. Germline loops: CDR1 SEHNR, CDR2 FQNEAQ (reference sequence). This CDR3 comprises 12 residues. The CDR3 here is CSSSIRNTEAFF. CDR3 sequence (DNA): TGTTCCAGCAGCATCCGGAACACTGAAGCTTTCTTT.

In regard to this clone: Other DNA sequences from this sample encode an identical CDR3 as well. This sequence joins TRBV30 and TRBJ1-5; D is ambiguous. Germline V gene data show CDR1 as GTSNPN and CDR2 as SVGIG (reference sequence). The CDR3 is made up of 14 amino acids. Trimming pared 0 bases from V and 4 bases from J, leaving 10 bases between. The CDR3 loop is CAWSVRGKNQPQHF. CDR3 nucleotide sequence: TGTGCCTGGAGTGTACGCGGGAAGAATCAGCCCCAGCATTTT.

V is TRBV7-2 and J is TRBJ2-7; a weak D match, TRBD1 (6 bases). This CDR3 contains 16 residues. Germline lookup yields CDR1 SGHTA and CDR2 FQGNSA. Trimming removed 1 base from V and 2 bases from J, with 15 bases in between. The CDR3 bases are TGTGCCAGCAGCTTAGGATCGGGGCAGGGGACCTACGAGCAGTACTTC. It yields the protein CASSLGSGQGTYEQYF.

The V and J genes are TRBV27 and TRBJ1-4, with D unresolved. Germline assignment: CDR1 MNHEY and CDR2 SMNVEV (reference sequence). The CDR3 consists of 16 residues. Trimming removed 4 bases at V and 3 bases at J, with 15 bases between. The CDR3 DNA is TGTGCCAGCAGTTCTGCTTCGAGAGAGCCTAATGAAAAACTGTTTTTT. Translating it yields CASSSASREPNEKLFF.